A selection of T cell receptor beta chains follows, all from one sample in a study of T cells in Graves' hyperthyroidism and ophthalmopathy. Each CDR3 protein is one row after TCRdb ran MiXCR on the multiplex PCR reads. Of 660,000 or so distinct CDR3 sequences in the sample, more than 20% were seen once. The sequencing sample was made of blood. These receptor sequences come from a young man with Graves' ophthalmopathy. Both conserved end residues are part of each CDR3. The D gene is left open where the match is weak. Rows may omit the clone size; those that give it use once, few, many or a size class.

j_call clone_size v_call d_call cdr3_aa cdr3_nt
TRBJ2-2 few TRBV24-1 - CATGGPGELFF TGTGCCACGGGGGGGCCCGGGGAGCTGTTTTTT
TRBJ2-3 - TRBV3-1 - CASSETGSSTDTQYF TGTGCCAGCAGCGAAACAGGGTCCAGCACAGATACGCAGTATTTT
TRBJ2-1 few TRBV3-1 TRBD2 CASSKIAGLSSYNEQFF TGTGCCAGCAGCAAAATAGCGGGGCTATCCTCCTACAATGAGCAGTTCTTC
TRBJ2-5 few TRBV2 - CASSGGRNLDGETQYF TGTGCCAGCAGTGGAGGACGAAATCTTGACGGGGAGACCCAGTACTTC
TRBJ2-5 few TRBV5-1 TRBD1 CASSIRDRKETQYF TGTGCCAGCAGCATCCGGGACAGAAAAGAGACCCAGTACTTC
TRBJ1-2 many TRBV2 - CASSRETGTTNYGYTF TGTGCCAGCAGTCGGGAAACAGGAACTACTAACTATGGCTACACCTTC
TRBJ2-7 - TRBV4-3 - CASSPNHGTFYEQYF TGCGCCAGCAGCCCGAACCACGGAACCTTCTACGAGCAGTACTTC
TRBJ2-3 many TRBV28 - CASSLGWVAEKTNTQYF TGTGCCAGCAGTTTAGGTTGGGTAGCGGAGAAAACAAATACGCAGTATTTT
TRBJ1-2 - TRBV5-4 - CASSLGETAGGYTF TGTGCCAGCAGCTTGGGGGAAACGGCGGGTGGCTACACCTTC
TRBJ2-3 many TRBV7-2 TRBD2 CASSFDERETLTDTQYF TGTGCCAGCAGCTTCGACGAGCGGGAAACCCTCACAGATACGCAGTATTTT
TRBJ2-2 few TRBV6-2/TRBV6-3 TRBD1 CASSYPGQVNTGELFF TGTGCCAGCAGTTACCCGGGACAGGTCAACACCGGGGAGCTGTTTTTT
TRBJ1-5 many TRBV2 TRBD1 CASTGGQVGSNQPQHF TGTGCCAGCACGGGGGGACAGGTGGGTAGCAATCAGCCCCAGCATTTT
TRBJ2-1 - TRBV20-1 - CSAPPMAGLDFNEQFF TGCAGTGCTCCGCCGATGGCGGGACTTGACTTCAATGAGCAGTTCTTC
TRBJ2-1 - TRBV11-2 TRBD1 CASSLGTGTGVFF TGTGCCAGCAGCTTAGGCACCGGGACAGGGGTTTTCTTC
TRBJ1-2 - TRBV28 TRBD1 CASSYGTGFISYGYTF TGTGCCAGCAGTTATGGGACAGGGTTCATCTCGTATGGCTACACCTTC
TRBJ2-4 few TRBV28 - CASTLGRSKNIQYF TGTGCCAGCACCCTCGGGAGATCCAAAAACATTCAGTACTTC
TRBJ2-1 - TRBV30 TRBD2 CAWSVPGLAGYNEQFF TGTGCCTGGAGTGTACCGGGACTAGCGGGCTACAATGAGCAGTTCTTC
TRBJ1-2 once TRBV28 - CASSLPRVPYGYTF TGTGCCAGCAGTCTACCAAGAGTTCCCTATGGCTACACCTTC
TRBJ2-7 few TRBV20-1 TRBD2 CSARSSGSNEQYF TGCAGTGCTAGATCGAGCGGGAGTAACGAGCAGTACTTC
TRBJ2-7 - TRBV20-1 - CSARPPSIYEQYF TGCAGTGCTAGACCCCCTAGTATTTACGAGCAGTACTTC
TRBJ2-5 - TRBV18 TRBD2 CASSLAGTSRETQYF TGTGCCAGCTCACTAGCCGGGACTAGCAGGGAGACCCAGTACTTC
TRBJ2-3 few TRBV28 - CASSPMDTQYF TGTGCCAGCAGCCCAATGGATACGCAGTATTTT
TRBJ2-7 few TRBV5-1 - CASSLEAGNYEQYF TGCGCCAGCAGCTTGGAAGCAGGGAACTACGAGCAGTACTTC
TRBJ1-2 - TRBV27 - CASSLSGFSNYGYTF TGTGCCAGCAGTTTATCGGGCTTCTCCAACTATGGCTACACCTTC
TRBJ2-1 many TRBV5-6 - CASSLTAGEQFF TGTGCCAGCAGCTTGACGGCAGGTGAGCAGTTCTTC
TRBJ2-7 - TRBV20-1 - CSARSWDYEQYF TGCAGTGCTAGATCGTGGGACTACGAGCAGTACTTC
TRBJ2-3 - TRBV18 - CASSNGGRITDTQYF TGTGCCAGCTCAAATGGGGGGCGCATCACAGATACGCAGTATTTT
TRBJ2-5 - TRBV6-2/TRBV6-3 TRBD2 CASSYYGLAGEETQYF TGTGCCAGCAGTTACTATGGACTAGCGGGAGAAGAGACCCAGTACTTC
TRBJ2-7 - TRBV6-1 - CAGSETGSSYEQYF TGTGCCGGCAGTGAAACAGGGAGCTCCTACGAGCAGTACTTC
TRBJ2-3 many TRBV5-1 TRBD2 CASSLGVLAGAGTDTQYF TGCGCCAGCAGCTTGGGGGTTCTAGCGGGAGCTGGAACAGATACGCAGTATTTT
TRBJ2-7 - TRBV28 - CASSFSWDMDYEQYF TGTGCCAGCAGTTTTTCATGGGACATGGACTACGAGCAGTACTTC
TRBJ2-7 few TRBV5-1 - CASSREYSTGTYEQYF TGCGCCAGCAGCCGAGAATACAGTACAGGTACCTACGAGCAGTACTTC
TRBJ2-7 many TRBV7-2 - CASSFLAARGSSYEQYF TGTGCCAGCAGCTTCTTGGCCGCCCGGGGGAGCTCCTACGAGCAGTACTTC
TRBJ2-7 many TRBV28 TRBD1 CASSSDRGLREYEQYF TGTGCCAGCAGCTCGGACAGGGGATTGAGGGAGTACGAGCAGTACTTC
TRBJ1-1 - TRBV7-9 - CASSIHDGFVAFF TGTGCCAGCAGCATTCACGACGGGTTCGTAGCTTTCTTT
TRBJ2-1 few TRBV6-1 TRBD2 CASSPSVAGGLKNEQFF TGTGCCAGCAGCCCCTCCGTAGCGGGAGGGCTGAAGAATGAGCAGTTCTTC
TRBJ2-5 - TRBV2 TRBD2 CASSDSLRGGKETQYF TGTGCCAGCAGTGATTCGCTGCGGGGGGGGAAAGAGACCCAGTACTTC
TRBJ2-3 - TRBV11-2 - CASSFYGVGAVADGTQYF TGTGCCAGCAGCTTTTATGGGGTGGGGGCAGTAGCGGATGGTACGCAGTATTTT
TRBJ2-7 - TRBV27 - CASSQTPGALGQYF TGTGCCAGCAGTCAAACCCCCGGGGCGCTTGGGCAGTACTTC
TRBJ2-1 - TRBV28 TRBD1 CASSFVDRGLCEQFF TGTGCCAGCAGTTTCGTGGACAGGGGGCTTTGTGAGCAGTTCTTC
TRBJ1-5 few TRBV24-1 - CATSLSRVNQPQHF TGTGCCACCAGTCTGAGCAGGGTGAATCAGCCCCAGCATTTT
TRBJ2-7 many TRBV3-1 - CASSQEGRQGLYEQYF TGTGCCAGCAGCCAAGAGGGACGGCAGGGTCTCTACGAGCAGTACTTC
TRBJ1-1 - TRBV7-2 - CASSRTAEAFF TGTGCCAGCAGCCGGACAGCTGAAGCTTTCTTT
TRBJ1-2 many TRBV20-1 - CSADDGYGYTF TGCAGTGCTGATGACGGCTATGGCTACACCTTC